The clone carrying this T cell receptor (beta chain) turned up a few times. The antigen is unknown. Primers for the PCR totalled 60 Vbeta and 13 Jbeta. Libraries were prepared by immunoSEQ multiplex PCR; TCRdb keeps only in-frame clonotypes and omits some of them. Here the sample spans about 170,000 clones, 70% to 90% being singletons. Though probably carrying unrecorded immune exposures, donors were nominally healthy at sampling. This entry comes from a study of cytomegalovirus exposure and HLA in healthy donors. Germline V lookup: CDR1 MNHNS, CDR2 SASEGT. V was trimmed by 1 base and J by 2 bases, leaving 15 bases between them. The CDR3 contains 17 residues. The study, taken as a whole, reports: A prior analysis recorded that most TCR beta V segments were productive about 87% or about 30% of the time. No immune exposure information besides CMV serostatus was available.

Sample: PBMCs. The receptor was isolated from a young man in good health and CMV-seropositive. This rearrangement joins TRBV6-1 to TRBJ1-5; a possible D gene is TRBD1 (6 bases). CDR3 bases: TGTGCCAGCAGTGAAGTCCGGACAGTTAATCGCAATCAGCCCCAGCATTTT. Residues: CASSEVRTVNRNQPQHF.